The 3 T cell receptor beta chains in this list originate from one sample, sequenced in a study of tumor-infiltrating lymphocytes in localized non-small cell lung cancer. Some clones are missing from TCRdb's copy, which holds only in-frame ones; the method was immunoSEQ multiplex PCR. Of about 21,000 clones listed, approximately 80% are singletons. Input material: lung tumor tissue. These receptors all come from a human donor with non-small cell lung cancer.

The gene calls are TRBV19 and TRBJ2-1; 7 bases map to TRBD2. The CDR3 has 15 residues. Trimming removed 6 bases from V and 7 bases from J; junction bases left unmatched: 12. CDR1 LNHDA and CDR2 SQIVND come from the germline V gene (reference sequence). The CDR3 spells CASREVGGTLNEQFF. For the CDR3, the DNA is TGTGCCAGTAGAGAGGTGGGGGGGACGTTGAATGAGCAGTTCTTC.

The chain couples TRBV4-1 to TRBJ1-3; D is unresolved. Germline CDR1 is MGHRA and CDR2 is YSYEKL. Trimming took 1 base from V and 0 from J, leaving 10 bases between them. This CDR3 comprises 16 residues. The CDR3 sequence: CASSQGSGNSGNTIYF. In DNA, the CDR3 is TGCGCCAGCAGCCAAGGGTCGGGTAACTCTGGAAACACCATATATTTT.

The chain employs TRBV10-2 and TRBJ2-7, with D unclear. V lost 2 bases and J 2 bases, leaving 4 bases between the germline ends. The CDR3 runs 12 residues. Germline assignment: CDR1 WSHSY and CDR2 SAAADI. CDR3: CASSELPYEQYF. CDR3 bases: TGCGCCAGCAGTGAGCTTCCCTACGAGCAGTACTTC.